This T cell receptor (beta chain) was identified in a study of T cell responses to AZD1222 COVID-19 vaccine. Study-wide results and caveats: Repertoire sampling was restricted to post-peak T cell response timepoints. The reported proportion of spike-specific TCRs targeting unmutated variant regions was nearly half. Seropositive at baseline were only a handful of AZD1222 recipients. White British people made up most donors, females outnumbered males, and clonal diversity was possibly underestimated.

Remarks on this clone: Its antigen is unidentified.

Here immunoSEQ multiplex PCR was the method, and the copy in TCRdb shows in-frame clones only, minus some. The table lists roughly 140,000 clones, approximately 89% of them singletons. The sample here was peripheral blood, taken on day 0 of MenACWY control vaccination. The sequence was obtained from an adult in good health.

CDR3 in amino acids: CASSNQGDTEAFF. CDR3 nucleotides: TGTGCCAGCAGTAACCAGGGGGACACTGAAGCTTTCTTT. J is TRBJ1-1 and V is TRBV6-5; 7 bases map to TRBD1. Germline-derived CDR1 and CDR2 are MNHEY and SVGAGI. The CDR3 is 13 amino acids. Losses at the gene ends were 5 bases for V and 3 bases for J; bases not matched to a gene: 3.